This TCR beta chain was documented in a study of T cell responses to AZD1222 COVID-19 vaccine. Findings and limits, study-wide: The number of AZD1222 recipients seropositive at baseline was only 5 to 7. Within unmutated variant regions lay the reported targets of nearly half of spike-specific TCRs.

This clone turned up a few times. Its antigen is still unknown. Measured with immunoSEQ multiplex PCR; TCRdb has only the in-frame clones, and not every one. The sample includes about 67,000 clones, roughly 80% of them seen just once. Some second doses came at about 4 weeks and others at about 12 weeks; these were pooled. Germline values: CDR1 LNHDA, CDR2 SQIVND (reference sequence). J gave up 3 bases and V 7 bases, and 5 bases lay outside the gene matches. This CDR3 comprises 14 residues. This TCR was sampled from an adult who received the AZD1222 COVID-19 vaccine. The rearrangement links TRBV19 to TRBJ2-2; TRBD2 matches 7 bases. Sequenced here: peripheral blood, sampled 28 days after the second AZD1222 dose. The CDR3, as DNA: TGTGCCAGTAAAAAACGGGGGGACACCGGGGAGCTGTTTTTT. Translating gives CASKKRGDTGELFF.